These 17 T cell receptor beta chains were all obtained from the same sample, sequenced in a study of T cells in Graves' hyperthyroidism and ophthalmopathy. Amplification of TCR beta CDR3 regions used RNA as the template. Using the HTBI primer set, a first-round RT-PCR was run on the TCR CDR3. From the multiplex PCR reads, TCRdb called clonotypes with MiXCR, one entry per CDR3 protein. The sample holds around 340,000 distinct CDR3 sequences, 21% seen once. Sequencing used blood. These receptors were taken from a woman between 50 and 59 years old with Graves' hyperthyroidism.

This clonotype was seen ten or more times. The rearrangement joins TRBV11-2 to TRBJ2-2; tentative D call: TRBD2 (6 bases). This CDR3 is 16 amino acids long. Germline lookup yields CDR1 SGHAT and CDR2 FQNNGV. Deletions cut 7 bases from V and 5 bases from J, with 20 bases between. CDR3 protein: CASTTQVTRGTGELFF. The DNA for the CDR3 is TGTGCCAGCACCACCCAGGTCACCCGGGGGACCGGGGAGCTGTTTTTT.

This clonotype occurred many times. The chain links TRBV28 to TRBJ2-2; TRBD2 matches at 10 bases. CDR3 length: 16 residues. V dropped 4 bases and J dropped 1; count of bases not matched to a gene: 3. Germline values: CDR1 MDHEN, CDR2 SYDVKM. The CDR3 loop is CASSSRTSGNTGELFF. CDR3 nucleotide sequence: TGTGCCAGCAGTTCTAGGACTAGCGGGAACACCGGGGAGCTGTTTTTT.

The chain combines TRBV24-1 with TRBJ1-5, with D unresolved. The V end lost 3 bases, the J end lost 5 bases, and 10 bases lay between the germline ends. CDR1 and CDR2 from the germline V gene are KGHDR and SFDVKD. The CDR3 is 14 residues long. CDR3 bases: TGTGCCACCAGTGATGAGTTAGGAGATCAGCCCCAGCATTTT. It codes for CATSDELGDQPQHF.

This clonotype was seen repeatedly, ten times or more. The chain recombines TRBV3-1 with TRBJ2-2, with TRBD2 matching over 12 bases. The CDR3 has 19 amino acids. Germline V gene data show CDR1 as LGHDT and CDR2 as YNNKEL (reference sequence). J lost 0 bases, V lost 0 bases, and 5 bases had no gene match. CDR3 loop: CASSQETSGGLPNTGELFF. The CDR3 DNA follows: TGTGCCAGCAGCCAAGAGACTAGCGGGGGACTTCCGAACACCGGGGAGCTGTTTTTT.

This clonotype was counted ten times or more. The V call is TRBV28, the J call TRBJ1-5; 7 positions match TRBD1. The germline gives CDR1 MDHEN, CDR2 SYDVKM. V shed 7 bases, J shed 0 bases, and the junction held 15 bases outside the gene matches. The CDR3 has 18 amino acids. The CDR3 is CASTPAGGQDPSNQPQHF. Here the CDR3 DNA reads TGTGCCAGCACCCCCGCTGGAGGACAGGACCCTAGCAATCAGCCCCAGCATTTT.

CDR3 region: CAISESPGVNYGYTF. The CDR3 DNA reads as TGTGCCATCAGTGAGTCCCCGGGGGTTAACTATGGCTACACCTTC. This chain uses TRBV10-3 with TRBJ1-2; D may be TRBD1 (5 bases). The V end lost 0 bases, the J end lost 1 base, and 9 bases lay between the germline ends. The CDR3 spans 15 residues. Germline V gene sequence: CDR1 ENHRY, CDR2 SYGVKD.

This clonotype has just a few counts. The chain combines TRBV24-1 with TRBJ2-1; weak D call: TRBD2 (5 bases). The V gene lost 6 bases and the J gene lost 4 bases, with 6 bases spanning the gap. The CDR3 totals 12 residues. Germline lookup yields CDR1 KGHDR and CDR2 SFDVKD. CDR3 sequence: CATSRGYNEQFF. The CDR3 bases are TGTGCCACCAGTCGCGGGTACAATGAGCAGTTCTTC.

This clonotype was observed at least ten times. The chain is built from TRBV12-3 or TRBV12-4 and TRBJ1-1; possible D gene TRBD1, 5 bases. V dropped 6 bases and J dropped 0 bases, with 11 bases sitting between them. The CDR3 sequence is 14 residues long. As DNA, the CDR3 is TGTGCCAGCAGCCTCAGGGCCTTGAACACTGAAGCTTTCTTT. It translates to CASSLRALNTEAFF.

This clonotype showed up many times. The rearrangement uses TRBV5-1 and TRBJ1-1; possibly TRBD1 for D (6 bases). This CDR3 has 15 amino acids. Trimming pared 3 bases from V and 0 bases from J, leaving 12 bases between. The germline V gene has CDR1 SGHRS and CDR2 YFSETQ. The CDR3 loop is CASSSETGMNTEAFF. The CDR3 DNA reads as TGCGCCAGCAGCTCCGAGACAGGCATGAACACTGAAGCTTTCTTT.

Only a few counts were recorded for this clonotype. The rearrangement uses TRBV30 and TRBJ2-3, with 9 positions matching TRBD1. CDR1 is GTSNPN and CDR2 is SVGIG in the germline V gene (reference sequence). Germline trimming cut 8 bases from V and 2 bases from J; bases unmatched to any gene: 8. This CDR3 has 14 residues. CDR3 sequence (DNA): TGTGCCAGACAGGGGGAGGAGGACACAGATACGCAGTATTTT. This codes for CARQGEEDTDTQYF.

This chain uses TRBV7-3 with TRBJ2-5; D gene ambiguous. Germline V CDR1 and CDR2: SGHTA, FQGTGA. This CDR3 is 13 amino acids long. Trimming stripped 2 bases from V and 5 bases from J, with 9 bases between. Here the CDR3 reads CASSLGSVETQYF. For the CDR3, the DNA is TGTGCCAGCAGCTTAGGGTCAGTTGAGACCCAGTACTTC.

This clonotype has a count of ten or more. The chain combines TRBV7-2 with TRBJ2-1; D uncertain. The CDR3 contains 18 residues. Between the trimmed V and J ends, which lost 2 bases and 0 bases, there was a span of 17 bases. Germline CDR1 is SGHTA and CDR2 is FQGNSA. This chain's CDR3 is CASSLTLRHSSSYNEQFF. The CDR3 DNA is TGTGCCAGCAGCTTAACCCTCAGGCATTCGAGCTCCTACAATGAGCAGTTCTTC.

The chain has TRBV28 and TRBJ2-1, with 9 bases matching TRBD1. Trimming removed 5 bases from V and 15 bases from J; junction bases left unmatched: 11. The CDR3 has 13 amino acids. Looked up from germline, CDR1 is MDHEN and CDR2 is SYDVKM. CDR3 sequence (DNA): TGTGCCAGCAGTCTGGGGGGGACAGGGTCTCCGTTCTTC. The encoded protein is CASSLGGTGSPFF.

The chain recombines TRBV7-3 with TRBJ2-6; D perhaps matches TRBD2 (5 bases). Trimming cost V 0 bases and J 8 bases, with 8 bases left between them. The CDR3 runs to 14 residues. The germline CDR1 and CDR2 sequences are SGHTA and FQGTGA. Here the CDR3 reads CASSLTRETNVLTF. The CDR3 DNA reads as TGTGCCAGCAGCTTAACAAGGGAGACCAACGTCCTGACTTTC.

V usage is TRBV5-1 and J usage is TRBJ2-1, with D hard to call. The V and J ends lost 0 bases and 6 bases respectively, with 10 bases between them. The CDR3 is 14 amino acids. Germline CDR1 is SGHRS and CDR2 is YFSETQ. The CDR3 DNA reads as TGCGCCAGCAGCTTGGCTTCGCACGTCAATGAGCAGTTCTTC. Amino acids: CASSLASHVNEQFF.

In this sample, this clonotype turned up many times. The chain links TRBV20-1 to TRBJ2-7; possibly TRBD1 or TRBD2 for D (5 bases each). The CDR3 runs 12 residues. V lost 5 bases and J 4 bases, leaving 12 bases between the germline ends. CDR1 and CDR2 from the germline V gene are DFQATT and SNEGSKA (reference sequence). The CDR3 nucleotides are TGCAGTGCTGACAATGGGGGTTACGAGCAGTACTTC. Amino acids: CSADNGGYEQYF.

The sample holds many counts of this clonotype. The chain employs TRBV11-2 and TRBJ2-7; D call uncertain. The germline gives CDR1 SGHAT, CDR2 FQNNGV. V lost 7 bases and J 2 bases, leaving 18 bases between the germline ends. The CDR3 runs to 15 residues. In DNA form, the CDR3 reads TGTGCCAGCACCCCAGCCCCGGGCCGTACCTACGAGCAGTACTTC. It is translated as CASTPAPGRTYEQYF.